This T cell receptor (beta chain) was profiled in a study of OX40 agonist ivuxolimab in advanced cancers. At the level of the study: Ivuxolimab was delivered to patients intravenously every 2 weeks at doses spanning 0.01 to 10 mg/kg. Prior checkpoint blockade (anti-PD-1, anti-PD-L1 or anti-CTLA-4) was permitted; around 37% had it.

Libraries were prepared by immunoSEQ multiplex PCR; TCRdb keeps only in-frame clonotypes and omits some of them. The sample has 59,000 or so clones, about 80% seen once; the top ten hold around 3.8%. The CDR3 is 16 residues long. Germline-derived CDR1 and CDR2 are SGHAT and FQNNGV. Trimming removed 4 bases from V and 5 bases from J, with 18 bases in between. This receptor was obtained from an adult with an advanced solid tumor such as melanoma, head and neck, liver or kidney cancer. The specimen comprised CD4+ or CD8+ T cells sorted from blood, sampled in a trial of the OX40 agonist ivuxolimab. The chain combines TRBV11-2 with TRBJ1-5; D perhaps matches TRBD1 (5 bases). The CDR3 region is CASSSEIRDGYQPQHF. The CDR3 DNA reads TGTGCCAGCAGCTCCGAGATCCGGGACGGATATCAGCCCCAGCATTTT.